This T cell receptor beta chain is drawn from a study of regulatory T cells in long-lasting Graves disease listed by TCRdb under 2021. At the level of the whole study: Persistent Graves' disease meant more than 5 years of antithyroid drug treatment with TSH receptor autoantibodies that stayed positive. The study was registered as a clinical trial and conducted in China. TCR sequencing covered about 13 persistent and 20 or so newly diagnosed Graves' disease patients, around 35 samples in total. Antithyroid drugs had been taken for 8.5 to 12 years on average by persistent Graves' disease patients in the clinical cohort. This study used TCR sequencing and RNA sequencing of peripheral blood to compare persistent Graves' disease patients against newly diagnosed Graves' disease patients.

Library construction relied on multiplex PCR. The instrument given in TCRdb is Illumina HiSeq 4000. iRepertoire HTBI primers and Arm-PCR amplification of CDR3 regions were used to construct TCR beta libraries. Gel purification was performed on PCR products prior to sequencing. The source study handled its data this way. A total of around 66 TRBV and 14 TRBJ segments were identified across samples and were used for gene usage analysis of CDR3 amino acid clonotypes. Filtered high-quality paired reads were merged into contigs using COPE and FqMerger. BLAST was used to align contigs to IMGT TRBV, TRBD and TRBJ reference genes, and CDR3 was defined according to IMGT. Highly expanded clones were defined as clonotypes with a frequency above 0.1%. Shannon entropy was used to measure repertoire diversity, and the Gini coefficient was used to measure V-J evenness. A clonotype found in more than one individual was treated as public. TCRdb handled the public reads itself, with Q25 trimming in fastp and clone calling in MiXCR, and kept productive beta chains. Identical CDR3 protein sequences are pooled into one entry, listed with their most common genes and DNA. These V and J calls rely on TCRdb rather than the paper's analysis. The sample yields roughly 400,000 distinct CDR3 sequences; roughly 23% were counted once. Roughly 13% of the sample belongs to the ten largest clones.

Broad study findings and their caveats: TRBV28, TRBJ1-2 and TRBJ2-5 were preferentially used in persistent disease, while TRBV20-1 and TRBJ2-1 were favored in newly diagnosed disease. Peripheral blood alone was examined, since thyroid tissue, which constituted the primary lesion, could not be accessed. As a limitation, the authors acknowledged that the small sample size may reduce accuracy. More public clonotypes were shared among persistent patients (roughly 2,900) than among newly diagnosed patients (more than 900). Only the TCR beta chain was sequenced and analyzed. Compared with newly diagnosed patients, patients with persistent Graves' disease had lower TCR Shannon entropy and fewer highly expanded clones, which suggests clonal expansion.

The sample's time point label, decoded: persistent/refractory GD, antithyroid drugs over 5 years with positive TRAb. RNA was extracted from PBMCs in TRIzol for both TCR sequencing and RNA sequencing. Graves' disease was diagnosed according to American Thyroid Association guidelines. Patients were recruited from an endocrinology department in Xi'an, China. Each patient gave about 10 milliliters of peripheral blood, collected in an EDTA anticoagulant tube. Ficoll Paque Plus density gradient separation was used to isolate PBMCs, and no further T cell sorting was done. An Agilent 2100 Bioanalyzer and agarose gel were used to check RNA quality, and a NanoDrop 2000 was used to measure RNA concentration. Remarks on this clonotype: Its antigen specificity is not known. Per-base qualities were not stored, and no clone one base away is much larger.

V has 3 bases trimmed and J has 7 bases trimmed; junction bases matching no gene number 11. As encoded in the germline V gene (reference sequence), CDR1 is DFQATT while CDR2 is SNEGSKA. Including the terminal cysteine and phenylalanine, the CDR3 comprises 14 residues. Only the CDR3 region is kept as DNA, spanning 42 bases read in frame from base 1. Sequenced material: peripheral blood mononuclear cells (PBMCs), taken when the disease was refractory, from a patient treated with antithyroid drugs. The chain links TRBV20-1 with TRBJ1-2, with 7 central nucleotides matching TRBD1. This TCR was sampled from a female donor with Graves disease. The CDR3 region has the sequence CSASDGTASFGYTF. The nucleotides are TGCAGTGCTAGCGACGGGACAGCTTCCTTTGGCTACACCTTC.